The clone carrying this T cell receptor beta chain was seen a few times. Its antigen is unidentified. The sample originates from a study of Graves' ophthalmopathy and Graves' hyperthyroidism. Study-wide results and limits: The model's ophthalmopathy progression predictions had approximately 65% sensitivity and 72% to 75% specificity.

Amplification of the TCR beta CDR3 regions used RNA transcripts (as template). First-round RT-PCR used HTBI primers; second-round multiplex PCR followed. In TCRdb, the multiplex PCR reads were re-called with MiXCR into one record per CDR3 protein. The table lists over 500,000 distinct CDR3 sequences, about 20% of them singletons, with around 7% in the top ten. Germline V gene lookup returns CDR1 SGHTA and CDR2 FQGTGA. The ends lost 5 bases at V and 5 bases at J; junction bases unmatched: 9. The CDR3 is 15 residues long. The sequencing input was peripheral blood. This chain joins TRBV7-3 and TRBJ2-5; 9 positions match TRBD2. The source is a woman aged 18 to 35 with stable Graves' hyperthyroidism. Some clones in this sample may be carry-over from other donors' samples. The CDR3, as DNA: TGTGCCAGCAGCCCAAGCGGGACTAGCTGGGAGACCCAGTACTTC. This translates into CASSPSGTSWETQYF. The full variable domain, with the rest looked up from reference TRBV7-3 and TRBJ2-5, is GAGVSQTPSNKVTEKGKYVELRCDPISGHTALYWYRQSLGQGPEFLIYFQGTGAADDSGLPNDRFFAVRPEGSVSTLKIQRTERGDSAVYLCASSPSGTSWETQYFGPGTRLLVL.